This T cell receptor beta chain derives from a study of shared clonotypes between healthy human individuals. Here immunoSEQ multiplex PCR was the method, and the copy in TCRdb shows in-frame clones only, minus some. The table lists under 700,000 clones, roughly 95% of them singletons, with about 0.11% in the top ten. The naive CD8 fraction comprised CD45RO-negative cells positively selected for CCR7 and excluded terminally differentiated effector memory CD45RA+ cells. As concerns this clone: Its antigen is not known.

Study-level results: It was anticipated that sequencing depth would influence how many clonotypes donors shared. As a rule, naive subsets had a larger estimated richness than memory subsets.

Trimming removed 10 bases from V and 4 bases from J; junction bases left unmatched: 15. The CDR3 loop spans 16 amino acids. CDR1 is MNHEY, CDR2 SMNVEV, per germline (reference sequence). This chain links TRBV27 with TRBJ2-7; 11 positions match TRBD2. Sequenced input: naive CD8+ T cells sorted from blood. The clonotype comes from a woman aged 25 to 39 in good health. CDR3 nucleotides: TGTGCCACCTCTATACCTCGGACTAGCGGGTTTTACGAGCAGTACTTC. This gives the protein CATSIPRTSGFYEQYF.